Described below is a single T cell receptor beta chain sequence and its context. Its specificity is unknown. V was clipped by 4 bases and J by 3 bases; unmatched bases: 11. CDR1 and CDR2 from the germline V gene are MNHEY and SMNVEV (reference sequence). The CDR3 contains 17 residues. This sample was taken from a study of T cell clones after liver transplantation. Study summary: Liver transplant recipients had immunosuppression withdrawal attempted within 2 years. Patients counted as tolerant after at least one year off all immunosuppression, enzymes not exceeding twice normal. Draws occurred before transplant, before withdrawal, and after complete or failed withdrawal.

Using immunoSEQ multiplex PCR, the repertoire was profiled, and TCRdb retains in-frame clones only, with some absent. Among tens of thousands of clones listed, 86% were seen once. The study, taken as a whole, reports: In most of the 8 subjects, circulating graft-donor-reactive CD4 TCRbeta sequences fell significantly after transplant.

The TCR sequence derives from a human patient who received a liver transplant. Part of the T cell pool may stem from the graft donor. The chain combines TRBV27 with TRBJ2-7; 11 positions agree with TRBD2. Material: CD8+ T cells from blood, obtained 12 months after liver transplant. The DNA of the CDR3 is TGTGCCAGCAGTTCCACCGGGACTAGCGGTCCTTACTACGAGCAGTACTTC. Its protein is CASSSTGTSGPYYEQYF.